The rows below give T cell receptor beta chains drawn from one sample of a study of PD-1 blockade in classical Hodgkin lymphoma. The table came from immunoSEQ multiplex PCR; TCRdb's copy has only in-frame clones and leaves some out. The data hold 35,000 to 50,000 clones, with around 69% observed a single time. The sample here was peripheral blood mononuclear cells (PBMCs), taken before the fourth cycle of nivolumab. All receptors come from a human donor with classical Hodgkin lymphoma. Each CDR3 is given with its conserved first and last residue. D genes are given only for firm matches. Only some rows state a clone size, as once, few, many or a class for expanded clones.

v_gene,j_gene,abundance,d_gene,len,CDR3aa,CDR3nt
TRBV7-6,TRBJ2-1,.,.,16,CASSLVGGAAYNEQFF,TGTGCCAGCAGCTTAGTCGGTGGGGCCGCTTACAATGAGCAGTTCTTC
TRBV9,TRBJ2-1,.,TRBD2,12,CASGLADNEQFF,TGTGCCAGCGGACTAGCAGATAATGAGCAGTTCTTC
TRBV7-9,TRBJ2-7,.,TRBD2,16,CASSPPGRGEAYEQYF,TGTGCCAGCAGCCCGCCGGGGCGGGGGGAGGCCTACGAGCAGTACTTC
TRBV9,TRBJ2-1,.,.,13,CASSEDTGNEQFF,TGTGCCAGCAGCGAGGACACAGGGAATGAGCAGTTCTTC
TRBV12-5,TRBJ1-2,.,.,14,CASGAGLTNYGYTF,TGTGCTAGTGGCGCTGGACTGACGAACTATGGCTACACCTTC
TRBV28,TRBJ2-7,.,.,15,CASSPVLVGSYEQYF,TGTGCCAGCAGTCCCGTTCTGGTAGGGTCCTACGAGCAGTACTTC
TRBV7-6,TRBJ2-3,.,TRBD2,16,CASSPEVAGELDTQYF,TGTGCCAGCAGCCCTGAGGTAGCGGGGGAGCTAGATACGCAGTATTTT
TRBV30,TRBJ2-3,few,.,15,CAWTQLASGTDTQYF,TGTGCCTGGACTCAGCTCGCTTCAGGCACAGATACGCAGTATTTT
TRBV15,TRBJ1-1,.,.,13,CATSTDWGTEAFF,TGTGCCACCAGCACGGATTGGGGCACTGAAGCTTTCTTT
TRBV18,TRBJ1-4,.,.,14,CASSSPGSYEKLFF,TGTGCCAGCTCATCCCCCGGGTCCTACGAAAAACTGTTTTTT
TRBV5-1,TRBJ2-5,medium-sized,TRBD2,16,CASSSPRGGIQETQYF,TGCGCCAGCAGCTCCCCCCGGGGGGGGATTCAAGAGACCCAGTACTTC
TRBV7-2,TRBJ2-1,.,TRBD2,16,CASKTSRTSGGDEQFF,TGTGCCAGCAAAACCAGTAGGACTAGCGGGGGGGATGAGCAGTTCTTC
TRBV28,TRBJ2-3,once,.,13,CASSLPETDTQYF,TGTGCCAGCAGTTTACCAGAGACAGATACGCAGTATTTT
TRBV19,TRBJ1-1,.,TRBD1,17,CASSPGQVPIENTEAFF,TGTGCCAGTAGTCCCGGACAGGTCCCCATTGAGAACACTGAAGCTTTCTTT
TRBV4-1,TRBJ2-7,.,TRBD2,13,CASSQDGGYEQYF,TGCGCCAGCAGCCAAGACGGGGGGTACGAGCAGTACTTC
TRBV7-2,TRBJ1-2,medium-sized,.,14,CASSLELGTGGYTF,TGTGCCAGCAGCCTCGAGTTGGGTACGGGGGGCTACACCTTC
TRBV4-1,TRBJ1-3,.,.,14,CASSLLMEGNTIYF,TGCGCCAGCAGCCTCCTCATGGAGGGAAACACCATATATTTT
TRBV5-4,TRBJ2-2,.,.,14,CASSLWVGPGELFF,TGTGCCAGCAGCTTGTGGGTGGGGCCCGGGGAGCTGTTTTTT
TRBV18,TRBJ2-7,.,TRBD1,14,CASSPLGQVGEQYF,TGTGCCAGCTCACCACTTGGACAGGTCGGCGAGCAGTACTTC
TRBV5-1,TRBJ2-5,.,.,14,CASSFRSQQETQYF,TGCGCCAGCAGCTTTCGGTCGCAGCAAGAGACCCAGTACTTC
TRBV29-1,TRBJ1-6,few,.,13,CSVAHNYNSPLHF,TGCAGCGTTGCCCACAACTATAATTCACCCCTCCACTTT
TRBV19,TRBJ1-5,.,.,16,CASDGGAGYSNQPQHF,TGTGCCAGTGATGGGGGGGCCGGTTACAGCAATCAGCCCCAGCATTTT
TRBV11-3,TRBJ1-5,.,.,15,CASSFFDSVNQPQHF,TGTGCCAGCAGCTTCTTTGACAGCGTCAATCAGCCCCAGCATTTT
TRBV7-6,TRBJ2-1,.,TRBD1,16,CASSPWTGGSYNEQFF,TGTGCCAGCAGCCCATGGACAGGGGGCTCCTACAATGAGCAGTTCTTC
TRBV19,TRBJ2-2,.,.,16,CASSHEGGVRAGELFF,TGTGCCAGCTCCCATGAGGGGGGGGTAAGGGCCGGGGAGCTGTTTTTT
TRBV7-9,TRBJ2-1,.,.,15,CASSAPYSEGNEQFF,TGTGCCAGCAGCGCCCCCTACTCAGAAGGGAATGAGCAGTTCTTC
TRBV10-3,TRBJ1-2,medium-sized,.,13,CAISSDSNYGYTF,TGTGCCATCAGTTCGGACAGTAACTATGGCTACACCTTC
TRBV4-2,TRBJ2-7,.,.,16,CASSQGVSDSSYEQYF,TGTGCCAGCAGCCAAGGGGTCTCAGACAGCTCCTACGAGCAGTACTTC
TRBV6-5,TRBJ2-7,many,TRBD1,15,CASSFPGQGTYEQYF,TGTGCCAGCAGTTTCCCGGGACAGGGGACCTACGAGCAGTACTTC
TRBV7-8,TRBJ2-2,.,TRBD1,17,CASSFDPTGTGAGELFF,TGTGCCAGCAGCTTTGACCCAACCGGGACAGGGGCCGGGGAGCTGTTTTTT
TRBV9,TRBJ1-1,.,.,14,CASSVRGSNTEAFF,TGTGCCAGCAGCGTTAGGGGATCGAACACTGAAGCTTTCTTT
TRBV5-1,TRBJ1-3,.,.,16,CASSPLGPDSGNTIYF,TGCGCCAGCAGCCCTCTTGGACCGGACTCTGGAAACACCATATATTTT
TRBV7-9,TRBJ2-7,.,.,13,CASSPRDTYEQYF,TGTGCCAGCAGCCCCCGGGACACCTACGAGCAGTACTTC
TRBV7-9,TRBJ1-1,few,.,14,CASSLSGSNTEAFF,TGTGCCAGCAGCTTAAGCGGGAGTAACACTGAAGCTTTCTTT
TRBV11-2,TRBJ1-3,.,TRBD1,19,CASSLDRQGQRFSGNTIYF,TGTGCCAGCAGCTTAGACAGACAGGGTCAGCGGTTCTCTGGAAACACCATATATTTT
TRBV30,TRBJ1-1,.,.,11,CAWSASREAFF,TGTGCCTGGAGTGCGTCCCGTGAAGCTTTCTTT
TRBV18,TRBJ2-7,.,TRBD1,14,CASSLGQGAYEQYF,TGTGCCAGCTCACTGGGACAGGGGGCTTACGAGCAGTACTTC
TRBV11-2,TRBJ2-3,.,TRBD2,16,CASSLGPAGPTDTQYF,TGTGCCAGCAGCTTAGGGCCAGCGGGGCCCACAGATACGCAGTATTTT
TRBV30,TRBJ2-7,.,.,13,CAWSVLPQGEQYF,TGTGCCTGGAGTGTACTCCCCCAGGGCGAGCAGTACTTC
TRBV11-3,TRBJ2-7,.,.,14,CASSPAQGSYEQYF,TGTGCCAGCAGCCCCGCACAGGGAAGCTACGAGCAGTACTTC
TRBV5-4,TRBJ1-4,.,.,14,CASSRGGGGEKLFF,TGTGCCAGCAGCAGGGGAGGAGGGGGTGAAAAACTGTTTTTT
TRBV6-1,TRBJ1-3,.,.,15,CASTQAGTQGNTIYF,TGTGCCAGCACGCAGGCCGGGACACAAGGAAACACCATATATTTT
TRBV4-1,TRBJ2-1,.,.,13,CASSQDHLYEQFF,TGCGCCAGCAGCCAAGATCATCTGTATGAGCAGTTCTTC
TRBV27,TRBJ1-1,.,.,15,CASSFAPAARTEAFF,TGTGCCAGCAGTTTCGCCCCGGCAGCGCGCACTGAAGCTTTCTTT
TRBV5-4,TRBJ1-2,once,.,12,CASSVEEYGYTF,TGTGCCAGCAGCGTAGAGGAGTATGGCTACACCTTC
TRBV27,TRBJ1-2,.,TRBD1,18,CASSSNRGFMTLAYGYTF,TGTGCCAGCAGTTCCAACAGGGGCTTTATGACACTAGCCTATGGCTACACCTTC